This passage covers 26 T cell receptor beta chains from one sample sequenced in a study of T-cell memory formation after mild COVID-19. TCRdb re-called the 5' RACE reads with MiXCR, one entry per CDR3 protein. The sample lists 140,000 or so distinct CDR3 sequences; about 19% were seen once. Sequencing input: PBMCs or a T cell subset sorted from them (not recorded which). All receptors come from an adult woman who had mild COVID-19 (a few samples of this study predate the infection). Cell type and time point are not known.

The chain couples TRBV7-6 to TRBJ2-5; D gene unclear. CDR3 length: 15 residues. V was trimmed by 2 bases and J by 3 bases, leaving 13 bases between them. The germline V gene has CDR1 SGHVS and CDR2 FNYEAQ. This CDR3 is CASSLNRAVKETQYF. CDR3 nucleotide sequence: TGTGCCAGCAGCTTAAATCGGGCAGTCAAAGAGACCCAGTACTTC.

This clonotype was observed a handful of times. The gene calls are TRBV9 and TRBJ1-5; no reliable D call. With 0 bases removed from V and 3 bases from J, the gap between germline ends came to 7 bases. Germline V lookup: CDR1 SGDLS, CDR2 YYNGEE. This CDR3 spans 14 amino acids. The CDR3 is CASSVGSVNQPQHF. Written as DNA, the CDR3 is TGTGCCAGCAGCGTAGGATCGGTCAATCAGCCCCAGCATTTT.

This chain links TRBV19 with TRBJ1-5; the match to TRBD1 covers 8 bases. This CDR3 spans 14 amino acids. Germline trimming cut 8 bases from V and 7 bases from J; bases unmatched to any gene: 10. Germline lookup yields CDR1 LNHDA and CDR2 SQIVND (reference sequence). CDR3 residues: CASWGQAMGQPQHF. CDR3 in DNA: TGTGCCAGTTGGGGACAGGCGATGGGGCAGCCCCAGCATTTT.

This clonotype came up a few times. The chain couples TRBV12-3 or TRBV12-4 to TRBJ2-4; D may be TRBD1 (6 bases). Trimming removed 5 bases at V and 0 bases at J, with 14 bases between. The CDR3 sequence is 16 residues long. The CDR3 region is CASSLGQRIAKNIQYF. In DNA form, the CDR3 reads TGTGCCAGCAGTCTCGGACAGAGAATAGCCAAAAACATTCAGTACTTC.

V is TRBV5-5 and J is TRBJ2-2; D possibly matches TRBD1 or TRBD2 (5 bases each). Trimming took off 3 bases at V and 0 bases at J, with 12 bases between the two ends. The CDR3 is made up of 16 amino acids. Germline-derived CDR1 and CDR2 are SGHKS and YYEKEE (reference sequence). The DNA for the CDR3 is TGTGCCAGCAGCTCGGGGCCTACTTCGAACACCGGGGAGCTGTTTTTT. Translation gives CASSSGPTSNTGELFF.

The CDR3 DNA sequence: TGTGCCAGCAGCTCGAGAACCGGGACTATTAACAGCAACTACTTC. This gives the protein CASSSRTGTINSNYF. The chain recombines TRBV11-2 with TRBJ2-5, with 7 bases that match TRBD2. V was pared by 4 bases and J by 14 bases, with 19 bases of the junction left unmatched. This CDR3 is 15 amino acids long. Per germline, CDR1 SGHAT and CDR2 FQNNGV.

J is TRBJ2-3 and V is TRBV7-9; 10 bases agree with TRBD2. The CDR3 is 15 amino acids. Germline V gene data show CDR1 as SEHNR and CDR2 as FQNEAQ (reference sequence). The V and J ends lost 1 base and 4 bases, in that order; junction bases with no gene match: 2. Here the CDR3 DNA reads TGTGCCAGCAGCTTAGGGCTAGCGGGAGCAGATACGCAGTATTTT. Translation gives CASSLGLAGADTQYF.

Only a few counts were recorded for this clonotype. The V call is TRBV6-1, the J call TRBJ1-2; 9 bases line up with TRBD1. The trim removed 3 bases at V and 3 bases at J, leaving 8 bases unmatched. Germline values: CDR1 MNHNS, CDR2 SASEGT. This CDR3 has 16 residues. The CDR3 protein is CASSDPGTGSYYGYTF. The CDR3 DNA sequence: TGTGCCAGCAGTGACCCCGGGACAGGGTCCTACTATGGCTACACCTTC.

This chain connects TRBV5-1 to TRBJ2-7; 7 nucleotides match TRBD1. This CDR3 is 15 amino acids long. In germline, CDR1 is SGHRS, CDR2 YFSETQ. The V segment lost 4 bases and the J segment 3 bases; nucleotides outside the gene matches: 10. The CDR3, as DNA: TGCGCCAGCAGCGACTACAGGGGCCTAGACTACGAGCAGTACTTC. Its protein product is CASSDYRGLDYEQYF.

Notes on this clonotype: The germline gene is not matched at one end of the junction; a read error may be the cause. The rearrangement joins TRBV2 to TRBJ1-1; 8 bases are a match to TRBD1. Germline V gives CDR1 SNHLY, CDR2 FYNNEI. The CDR3 has 20 residues. In nucleotides, the CDR3 is TGTGCCAGCCGTGACAGGGGAGTTGGTTGGAGCCCAACCATGAACACTGAAGCTTTCTTT. Residues: CASRDRGVGWSPTMNTEAFF.

The V call is TRBV5-1, the J call TRBJ2-1; no clear D gene. Germline V gene sequence: CDR1 SGHRS, CDR2 YFSETQ. This CDR3 comprises 15 residues. V gave up 1 base and J gave up 8 bases, with 16 bases separating them. This CDR3 reads CASSLSPMPGDEQFF. The CDR3 DNA sequence: TGCGCCAGCAGCTTGAGTCCTATGCCCGGCGATGAGCAGTTCTTC.

This sequence joins TRBV3-1 and TRBJ2-1; D gene uncertain. Deletions cut 0 bases from V and 0 bases from J, with 9 bases between. CDR1 is LGHDT, CDR2 YNNKEL, per germline (reference sequence). The CDR3 totals 16 residues. This CDR3 is CASSQERRPSYNEQFF. The CDR3 nucleotides read TGTGCCAGCAGCCAAGAGAGGCGGCCCTCCTACAATGAGCAGTTCTTC.

The chain couples TRBV27 to TRBJ1-2; no clear D gene. Germline V CDR1 and CDR2: MNHEY, SMNVEV (reference sequence). The CDR3 length is 14 residues. The V and J ends lost 6 bases and 7 bases respectively, with 18 bases between them. The CDR3 region is CASRQRSEGLGYTF. The CDR3 DNA is TGTGCCAGCAGGCAACGGAGCGAGGGTCTTGGCTACACCTTC.

This clonotype was seen only a few times. The chain has TRBV19 and TRBJ2-1, with D possibly TRBD2 on 6 matching bases. The CDR3 covers 14 residues. V shed 6 bases and J shed 9 bases, with 18 bases lying between them. Germline assignment: CDR1 LNHDA and CDR2 SQIVND (reference sequence). Here the CDR3 reads CASSPQLARSEQFF. DNA of the CDR3: TGTGCCAGTAGCCCTCAACTAGCTCGCAGTGAGCAGTTCTTC.

This clonotype appeared a few times. The chain has TRBV2 and TRBJ2-1, with TRBD2 matching 7 bases. Per the germline V gene, CDR1 is SNHLY and CDR2 is FYNNEI. The CDR3 has 15 residues. V was clipped by 6 bases and J by 8 bases; unmatched bases: 13. CDR3: CASSVSGVLVYEQFF. DNA for the CDR3: TGTGCCAGCAGCGTCAGCGGGGTCCTTGTTTATGAGCAGTTCTTC.

The chain has TRBV9 and TRBJ2-3; D may be TRBD1 (6 bases). The CDR3 contains 14 residues. Trimming removed 2 bases at V and 0 bases at J, with 7 bases between. Germline V CDR1 and CDR2: SGDLS, YYNGEE. Here the CDR3 reads CASSVGASTDTQYF. CDR3 sequence (DNA): TGTGCCAGCAGCGTGGGGGCTAGCACAGATACGCAGTATTTT.

This chain links TRBV14 with TRBJ2-3; D may be TRBD2 (5 bases). CDR1 and CDR2 from the germline V gene are SGHDN and FVKESK. Trimming removed 4 bases at V and 0 bases at J, with 11 bases between. This CDR3 comprises 15 residues. Here the CDR3 reads CASSPRGSSTDTQYF. CDR3 nucleotide sequence: TGTGCCAGCAGCCCACGGGGAAGCAGCACAGATACGCAGTATTTT.

This clonotype has just a few counts. The chain links TRBV2 to TRBJ2-1, with D possibly matching TRBD1 (5 bases). The CDR3 consists of 15 residues. The germline V and J ends were trimmed by 3 bases and 4 bases, with 13 bases remaining between them. CDR1 SNHLY and CDR2 FYNNEI come from the germline V gene. In DNA form, the CDR3 reads TGTGCCAGCAGTGACAGGGCGCTATCTTACAATGAGCAGTTCTTC. Translated, it gives CASSDRALSYNEQFF.

The chain combines TRBV24-1 with TRBJ1-1; tentatively, D is TRBD1 (6 bases). Germline CDR1 and CDR2: KGHDR and SFDVKD. Trimming stripped 2 bases from V and 10 bases from J, with 13 bases between. This CDR3 spans 13 amino acids. The CDR3 sequence: CATSDSQGFGAFF. The CDR3 DNA is TGTGCCACCAGTGATTCCCAGGGGTTCGGAGCTTTCTTT.

This clonotype was picked up a small number of times. The chain is built from TRBV13 and TRBJ1-5, with 7 bases identical to TRBD1. The CDR3 has 17 residues. Per germline, CDR1 PRHDT and CDR2 FYEKMQ (reference sequence). Trimming took 2 bases from V and 2 from J; bases not matched to a gene: 9. Written as DNA, the CDR3 is TGTGCCAGCAGCTTAAGGACAGGCAGGAGGGGCAATCAGCCCCAGCATTTT. It translates to CASSLRTGRRGNQPQHF.

The genes are TRBV2 and TRBJ2-7; possibly TRBD2 for D (6 bases). Germline loops: CDR1 SNHLY, CDR2 FYNNEI. This CDR3 is 15 amino acids long. Trimming left V 3 bases short and J 2 bases short, with 14 bases between. CDR3 sequence (DNA): TGTGCCAGCAGTGAGAGAGGGACTCCAACCTACGAGCAGTACTTC. This codes for CASSERGTPTYEQYF.

In this sample, this clonotype turned up a few times. V is TRBV29-1 and J is TRBJ2-5; 10 positions agree with TRBD1. The CDR3 consists of 13 residues. Looked up from germline, CDR1 is SQVTM and CDR2 is ANQGSEA. The V gene end was trimmed by 6 bases and the J gene end by 5 bases; junction bases not matched to a gene: 6. The chain's CDR3 is CSVDRGLQETQYF. The CDR3 region has the DNA TGCAGCGTGGACAGGGGGTTGCAGGAGACCCAGTACTTC.

This clonotype was counted only a few times. The V and J genes are TRBV5-1 and TRBJ1-6; no definite D call. This CDR3 spans 18 amino acids. In germline, CDR1 is SGHRS, CDR2 YFSETQ. V gave up 1 base and J gave up 9 bases, with 23 bases separating them. The CDR3: CASSLIWIGGGNVSPLHF. The DNA for the CDR3 is TGCGCCAGCAGCTTGATTTGGATAGGTGGAGGAAATGTTTCACCCCTCCACTTT.

This clonotype was recorded many times. This sequence joins TRBV20-1 and TRBJ2-3; 11 bases line up with TRBD2. V shed 1 base and J 0 bases; nucleotides not matched to a gene: 12. The germline CDR1 and CDR2 sequences are DFQATT and SNEGSKA (reference sequence). CDR3 length: 19 amino acids. The CDR3 here is CSARAGLAGGRTSTDTQYF. The DNA of the CDR3 is TGCAGTGCTAGAGCAGGCCTAGCGGGAGGCCGGACGAGCACAGATACGCAGTATTTT.

The J gene is TRBJ2-2, the V gene TRBV2; D unresolved. CDR3 length: 16 residues. Germline V gene data show CDR1 as SNHLY and CDR2 as FYNNEI. V dropped 7 bases and J dropped 4 bases, with 19 bases sitting between them. The chain's CDR3 is CASTEGWGSGTGELFF. The CDR3 DNA is TGTGCCAGCACCGAAGGTTGGGGTAGTGGCACCGGGGAGCTGTTTTTT.

This clonotype was found many times. V usage is TRBV4-1 and J usage is TRBJ1-2, with D perhaps matching TRBD1 (5 bases). The germline V gene encodes CDR1 MGHRA and CDR2 YSYEKL. Trimming left V 5 bases short and J 5 bases short, with 15 bases between. This CDR3 is 14 amino acids long. The CDR3 DNA follows: TGCGCCAGCAGCACTACTCGGGGCGATTATGGCTACACCTTC. This encodes CASSTTRGDYGYTF.